The source of this TCR beta chain is a study of blood T cell repertoires in COVID-19. The repertoire was sequenced with immunoSEQ multiplex PCR; TCRdb's copy has only in-frame clones and lacks some. Found here are around 430,000 clones, 88% of them singletons; the top ten hold around 12%. CDR1 is SGDLS and CDR2 is YYNGEE in the germline V gene. This CDR3 has 15 residues. The ends lost 4 bases at V and 5 bases at J; junction bases unmatched: 7. This chain uses TRBV9 with TRBJ2-7, with TRBD2 identical over 12 bases. Sequenced: peripheral blood. This TCR came from a woman aged 45 to 65 with COVID-19, enrolled during active disease. As DNA, the CDR3 is TGTGCCAGCAGCCCTAGCGGGGGGGCGAGAGACGAGCAGTACTTC. Residues: CASSPSGGARDEQYF.